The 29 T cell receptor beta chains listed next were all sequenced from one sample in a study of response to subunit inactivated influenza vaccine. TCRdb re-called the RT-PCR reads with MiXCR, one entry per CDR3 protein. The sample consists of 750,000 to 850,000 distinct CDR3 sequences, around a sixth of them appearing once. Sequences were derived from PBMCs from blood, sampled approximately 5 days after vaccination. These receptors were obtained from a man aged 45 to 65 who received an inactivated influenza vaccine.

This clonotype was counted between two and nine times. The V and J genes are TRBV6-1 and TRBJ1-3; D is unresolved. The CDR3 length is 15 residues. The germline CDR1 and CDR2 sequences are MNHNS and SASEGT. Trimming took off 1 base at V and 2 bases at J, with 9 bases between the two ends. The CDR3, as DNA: TGTGCCAGCAGTGAAGTTGGAAGGGCTGGAAACACCATATATTTT. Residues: CASSEVGRAGNTIYF.

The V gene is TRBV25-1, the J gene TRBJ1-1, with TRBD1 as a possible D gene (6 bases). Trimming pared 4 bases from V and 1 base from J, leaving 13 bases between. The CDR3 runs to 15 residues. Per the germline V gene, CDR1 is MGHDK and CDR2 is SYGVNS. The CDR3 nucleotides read TGTGCCAGCAGTGCCTTGGACAGCCGGAACACTGAAGCTTTCTTT. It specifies CASSALDSRNTEAFF.

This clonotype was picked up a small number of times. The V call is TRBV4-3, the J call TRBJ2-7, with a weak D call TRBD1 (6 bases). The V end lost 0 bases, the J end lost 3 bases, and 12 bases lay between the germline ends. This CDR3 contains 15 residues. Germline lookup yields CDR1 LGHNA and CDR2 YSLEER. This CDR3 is CASSQDLTGYYEQYF. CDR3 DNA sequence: TGCGCCAGCAGCCAAGATCTCACAGGGTACTACGAGCAGTACTTC.

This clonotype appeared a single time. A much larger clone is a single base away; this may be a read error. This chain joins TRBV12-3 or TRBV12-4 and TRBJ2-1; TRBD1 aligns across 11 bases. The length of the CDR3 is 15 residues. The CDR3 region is CAGSRTGGVYNEQFF. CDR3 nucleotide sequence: TGTGCCGGCAGCAGGACAGGGGGCGTGTACAATGAGCAGTTCTTC.

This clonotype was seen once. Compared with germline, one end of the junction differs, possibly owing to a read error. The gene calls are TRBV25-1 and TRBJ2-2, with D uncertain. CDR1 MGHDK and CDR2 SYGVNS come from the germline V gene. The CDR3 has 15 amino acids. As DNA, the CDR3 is TGCGCCAGCAGTGATATCGCCCTGAACACCGGGGAGCTGTTTTTT. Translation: CASSDIALNTGELFF.

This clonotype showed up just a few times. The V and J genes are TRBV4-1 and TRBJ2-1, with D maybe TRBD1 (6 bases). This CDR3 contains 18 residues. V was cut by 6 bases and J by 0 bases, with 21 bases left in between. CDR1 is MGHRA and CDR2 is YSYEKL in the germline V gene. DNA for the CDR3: TGCGCCAGCAGAAACCCGGCCACAGGGCTTAGCTCCTACAATGAGCAGTTCTTC. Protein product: CASRNPATGLSSYNEQFF.

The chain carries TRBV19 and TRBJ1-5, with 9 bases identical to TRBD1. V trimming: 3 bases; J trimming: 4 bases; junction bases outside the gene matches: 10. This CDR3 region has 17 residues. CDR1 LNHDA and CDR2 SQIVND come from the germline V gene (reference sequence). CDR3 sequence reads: CASSMPAGTGLNQPQHF. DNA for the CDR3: TGTGCCAGTAGTATGCCCGCCGGGACAGGGTTAAATCAGCCCCAGCATTTT.

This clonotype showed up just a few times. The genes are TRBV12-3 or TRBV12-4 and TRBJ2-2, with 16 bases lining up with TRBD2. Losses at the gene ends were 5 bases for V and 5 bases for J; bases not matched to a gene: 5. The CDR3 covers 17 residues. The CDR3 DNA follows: TGTGCCAGCAGTCCGGGGACTAGCGGGAGGGCAACCGGGGAGCTGTTTTTT. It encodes CASSPGTSGRATGELFF.

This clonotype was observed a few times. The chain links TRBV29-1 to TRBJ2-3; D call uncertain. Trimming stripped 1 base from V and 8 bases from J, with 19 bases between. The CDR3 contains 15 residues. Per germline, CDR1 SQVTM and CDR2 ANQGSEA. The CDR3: CSVEAPLFSRSTQYF. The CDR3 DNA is TGCAGCGTTGAAGCCCCCCTTTTTTCGCGAAGTACGCAGTATTTT.

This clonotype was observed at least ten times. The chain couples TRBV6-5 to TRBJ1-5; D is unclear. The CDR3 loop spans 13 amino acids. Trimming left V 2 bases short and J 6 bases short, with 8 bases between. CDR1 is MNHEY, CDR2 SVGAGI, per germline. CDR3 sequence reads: CASSYRAGQPQHF. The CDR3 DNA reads TGTGCCAGCAGTTACAGGGCCGGTCAGCCCCAGCATTTT.

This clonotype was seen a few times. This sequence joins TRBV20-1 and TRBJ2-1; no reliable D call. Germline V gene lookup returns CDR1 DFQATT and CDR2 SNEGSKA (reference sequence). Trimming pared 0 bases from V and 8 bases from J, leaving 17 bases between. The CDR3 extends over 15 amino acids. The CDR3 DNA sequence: TGCAGTGCTAGAGATAAGGCGGCCATCAGCGATGAGCAGTTCTTC. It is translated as CSARDKAAISDEQFF.

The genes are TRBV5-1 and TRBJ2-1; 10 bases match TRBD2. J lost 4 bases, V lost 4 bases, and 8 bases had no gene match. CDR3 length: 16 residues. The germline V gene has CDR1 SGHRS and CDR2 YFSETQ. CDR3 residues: CASSPVAGGLYNEQFF. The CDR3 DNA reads TGCGCCAGCAGCCCAGTAGCGGGGGGTCTATACAATGAGCAGTTCTTC. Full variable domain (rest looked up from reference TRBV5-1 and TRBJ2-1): KAGVTQTPRYLIKTRGQQVTLSCSPISGHRSVSWYQQTPGQGLQFLFEYFSETQRNKGNFPGRFSGRQFSNSRSEMNVSTLELGDSALYLCASSPVAGGLYNEQFFGPGTRLTVL.

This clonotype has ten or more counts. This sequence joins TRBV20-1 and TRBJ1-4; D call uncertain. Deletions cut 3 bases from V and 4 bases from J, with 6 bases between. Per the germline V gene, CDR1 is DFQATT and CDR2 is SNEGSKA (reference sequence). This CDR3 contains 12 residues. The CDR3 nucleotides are TGCAGTGCTAGTCGCGGTAATGAAAAACTGTTTTTT. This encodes CSASRGNEKLFF.

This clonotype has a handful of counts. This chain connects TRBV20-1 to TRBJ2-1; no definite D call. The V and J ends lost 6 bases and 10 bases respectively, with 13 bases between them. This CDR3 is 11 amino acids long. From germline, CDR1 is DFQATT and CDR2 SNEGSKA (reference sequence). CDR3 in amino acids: CSASRRAEQFF. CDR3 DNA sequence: TGCAGTGCATCCCGAAGGGCGGAGCAGTTCTTC.

CDR3 in amino acids: CASNVLADQETQYF. CDR3 nucleotide sequence: TGCGCCAGCAATGTACTAGCGGACCAAGAGACCCAGTACTTC. V is TRBV10-2 and J is TRBJ2-5, with 8 bases aligning to TRBD2. The V gene's germline CDR1 is WSHSY and CDR2 SAAADI. Germline trimming cut 7 bases from V and 0 bases from J; bases unmatched to any gene: 4. The CDR3 length is 14 residues.

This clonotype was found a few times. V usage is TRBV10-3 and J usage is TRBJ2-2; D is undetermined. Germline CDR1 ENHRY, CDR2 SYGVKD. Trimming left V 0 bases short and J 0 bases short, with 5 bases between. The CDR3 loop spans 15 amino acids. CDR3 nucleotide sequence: TGTGCCATCAGTGAGTCTGGAGCGAACACCGGGGAGCTGTTTTTT. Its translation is CAISESGANTGELFF.

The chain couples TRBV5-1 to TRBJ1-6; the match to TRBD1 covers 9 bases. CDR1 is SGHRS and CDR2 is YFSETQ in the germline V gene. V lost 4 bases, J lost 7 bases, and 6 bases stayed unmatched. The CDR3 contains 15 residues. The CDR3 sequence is CASSPGQGENSPLHF. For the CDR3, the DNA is TGCGCCAGCAGCCCGGGACAGGGTGAAAATTCACCCCTCCACTTT.

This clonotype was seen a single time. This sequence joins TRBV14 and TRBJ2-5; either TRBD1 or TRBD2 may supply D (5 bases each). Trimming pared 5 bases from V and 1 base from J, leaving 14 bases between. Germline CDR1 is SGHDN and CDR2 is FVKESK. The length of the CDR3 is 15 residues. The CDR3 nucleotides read TGTGCCAGCAGCTCCGGGACGCTGTTCCAAGAGACCCAGTACTTC. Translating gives CASSSGTLFQETQYF.

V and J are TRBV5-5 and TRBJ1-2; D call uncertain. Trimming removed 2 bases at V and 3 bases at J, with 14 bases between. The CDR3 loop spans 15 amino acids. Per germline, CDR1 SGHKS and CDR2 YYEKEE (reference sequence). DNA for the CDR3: TGTGCCAGCAGCTTCGGAACCCATGGGGACTATGGCTACACCTTC. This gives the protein CASSFGTHGDYGYTF. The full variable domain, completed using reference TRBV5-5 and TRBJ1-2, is DAGVTQSPTHLIKTRGQQVTLRCSPISGHKSVSWYQQVLGQGPQFIFQYYEKEERGRGNFPDRFSARQFPNYSSELNVNALLLGDSALYLCASSFGTHGDYGYTFGSGTRLTVV.

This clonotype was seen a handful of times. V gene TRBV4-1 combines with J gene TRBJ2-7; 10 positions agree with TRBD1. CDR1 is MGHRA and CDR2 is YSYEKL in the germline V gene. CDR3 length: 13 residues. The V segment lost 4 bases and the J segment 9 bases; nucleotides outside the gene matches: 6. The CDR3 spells CASSPGTGEWQYF. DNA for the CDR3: TGCGCCAGCAGCCCTGGGACAGGGGAATGGCAGTACTTC.

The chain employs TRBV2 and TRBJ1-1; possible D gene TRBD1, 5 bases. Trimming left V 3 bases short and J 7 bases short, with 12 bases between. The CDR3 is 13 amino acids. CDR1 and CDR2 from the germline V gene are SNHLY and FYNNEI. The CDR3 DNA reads TGTGCCAGCAGTGAGTTAGATCAGGGTGAAGCTTTCTTT. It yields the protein CASSELDQGEAFF.

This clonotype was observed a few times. CDR3: CSARPIGGSSYNEQFF. CDR3 bases: TGCAGTGCTAGACCCATCGGGGGGAGCTCCTACAATGAGCAGTTCTTC. The rearrangement links TRBV20-1 to TRBJ2-1; 7 bases map to TRBD2. Unmatched junction bases numbered 7, after V lost 2 bases and J lost 0 bases. Germline assignment: CDR1 DFQATT and CDR2 SNEGSKA (reference sequence). The CDR3 runs 16 residues.

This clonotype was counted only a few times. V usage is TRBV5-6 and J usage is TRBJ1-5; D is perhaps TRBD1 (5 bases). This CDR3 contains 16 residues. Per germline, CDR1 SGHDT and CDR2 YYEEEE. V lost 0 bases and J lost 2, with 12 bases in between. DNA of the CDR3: TGTGCCAGCAGCTTGGCAGGGTTAAGTGGCAATCAGCCCCAGCATTTT. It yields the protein CASSLAGLSGNQPQHF.

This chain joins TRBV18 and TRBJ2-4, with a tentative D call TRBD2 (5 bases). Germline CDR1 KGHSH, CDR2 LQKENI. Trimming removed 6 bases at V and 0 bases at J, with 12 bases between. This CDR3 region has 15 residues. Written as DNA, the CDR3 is TGTGCCAGCTCCCGGACTGTAATAGCCAAAAACATTCAGTACTTC. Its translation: CASSRTVIAKNIQYF.

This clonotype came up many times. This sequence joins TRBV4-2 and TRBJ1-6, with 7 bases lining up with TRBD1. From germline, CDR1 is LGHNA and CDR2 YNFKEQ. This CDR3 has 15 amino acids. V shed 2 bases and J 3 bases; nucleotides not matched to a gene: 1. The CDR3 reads CASSQRQGYNSPLHF. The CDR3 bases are TGTGCCAGCAGCCAACGACAGGGCTATAATTCACCCCTCCACTTT.

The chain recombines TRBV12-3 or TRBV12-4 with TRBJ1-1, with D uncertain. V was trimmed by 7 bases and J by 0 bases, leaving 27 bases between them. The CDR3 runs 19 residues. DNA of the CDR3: TGTGCCAGCACTTCTACTATATACCCTTTCAACAGTTTGAACACTGAAGCTTTCTTT. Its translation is CASTSTIYPFNSLNTEAFF.

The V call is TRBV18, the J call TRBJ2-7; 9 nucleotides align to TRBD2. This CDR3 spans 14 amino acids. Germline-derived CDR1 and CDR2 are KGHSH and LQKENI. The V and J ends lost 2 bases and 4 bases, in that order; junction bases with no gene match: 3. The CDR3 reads CASSPVTSGYEQYF. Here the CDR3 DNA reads TGTGCCAGCTCACCAGTGACTAGCGGTTACGAGCAGTACTTC. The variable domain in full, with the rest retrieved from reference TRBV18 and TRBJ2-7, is NAGVMQNPRHLVRRRGQEARLRCSPMKGHSHVYWYRQLPEEGLKFMVYLQKENIIDESGMPKERFSAEFPKEGPSILRIQQVVRGDSAAYFCASSPVTSGYEQYFGPGTRLTVT.

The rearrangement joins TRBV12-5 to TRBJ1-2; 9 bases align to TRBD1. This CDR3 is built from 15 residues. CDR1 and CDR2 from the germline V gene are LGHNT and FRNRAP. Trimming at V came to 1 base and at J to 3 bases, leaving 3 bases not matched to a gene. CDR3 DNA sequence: TGTGCTAGTGGTTTGGGGGACAGGGACTACTATGGCTACACCTTC. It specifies CASGLGDRDYYGYTF.

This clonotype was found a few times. The CDR3 reads CASSPAGGGDYNEQFF. CDR3 nucleotide sequence: TGCGCCAGCAGCCCTGCGGGTGGGGGCGATTACAATGAGCAGTTCTTC. This chain joins TRBV5-1 and TRBJ2-1; D might be TRBD1 (6 bases). The V end was cut by 4 bases, the J end by 4 bases, with 18 bases between. Looked up from germline, CDR1 is SGHRS and CDR2 is YFSETQ. The CDR3 consists of 16 residues.